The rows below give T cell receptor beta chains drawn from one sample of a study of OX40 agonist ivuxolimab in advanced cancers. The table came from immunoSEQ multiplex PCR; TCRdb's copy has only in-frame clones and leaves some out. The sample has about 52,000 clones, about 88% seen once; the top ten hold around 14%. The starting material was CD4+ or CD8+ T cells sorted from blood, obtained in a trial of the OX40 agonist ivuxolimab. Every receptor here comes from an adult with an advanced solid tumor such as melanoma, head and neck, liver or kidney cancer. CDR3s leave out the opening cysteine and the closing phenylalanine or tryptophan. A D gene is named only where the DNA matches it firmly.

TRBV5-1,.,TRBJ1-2,ASSLGEGYYGYT
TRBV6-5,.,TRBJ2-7,ASSYGSPYEQY
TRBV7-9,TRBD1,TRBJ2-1,ARTGDGNEQF
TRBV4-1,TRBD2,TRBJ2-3,ASSQDGGDTDTQY
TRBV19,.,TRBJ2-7,ASSISGGPYEQY
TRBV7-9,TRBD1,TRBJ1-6,ASSLGTGGYNSPLH
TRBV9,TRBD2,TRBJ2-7,ASSAGLAVTYEQY
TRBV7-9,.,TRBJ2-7,ASSQVSGGYYEQY
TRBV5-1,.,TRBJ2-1,ASSLLGDEQF
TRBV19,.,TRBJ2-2,ASKTSGDTGELF